A single T cell receptor (beta chain) is shown here with its context. No antigen is known for it. TCRdb itself ran the reads through MiXCR, one entry per CDR3 protein. The sample comprises 250,000 to 300,000 distinct CDR3 sequences, under 30% of which are singletons, and approximately 13% rests with the top ten. The data were taken from a study of T cell repertoires in cytomegalovirus infection. Study as a whole: Shared public TCR beta signatures pointed to both CMV infection and a matching HLA type. Study outcomes and limitations: Ex vivo responses were dominated by HLA-C-restricted CMV-specific TCR beta clonotypes. The cumulative frequency of public TCR beta families distinguished individuals who carried CMV together with the relevant HLA.

Germline V CDR1 and CDR2: MDHEN, SYDVKM. This CDR3 region has 16 residues. V was pared by 5 bases and J by 4 bases, with 9 bases of the junction left unmatched. The V call is TRBV28, the J call TRBJ1-3, with 9 bases matching TRBD1. This TCR was sampled from a human donor in good health (CMV status not recorded). Some clones in this sample may be carry-over from other donors' samples. Sample: PBMCs. The CDR3 DNA follows: TGTGCCAGCAGTCCCGGGGACAGGGATCCAGGAAACACCATATATTTT. As protein: CASSPGDRDPGNTIYF.